What follows is one T cell receptor (beta chain) and its context. Germline loops: CDR1 SGHKS, CDR2 YYEKEE (reference sequence). Germline trimming cut 4 bases from V and 1 base from J; bases unmatched to any gene: 3. The CDR3 runs 15 residues. Study processing details: Amplification of reference gene primers provided the estimated nucleated cell counts. Sequencing was performed with immunoSEQ multiplex PCR; in TCRdb, only in-frame clones are kept and a portion is missing. V, J and clone size were drawn from that table, and D and trimming were deduced from the DNA. The sample consists of about 280,000 clones, 80% to 90% of them appearing once. This record belongs to a study of blood T cell repertoires in COVID-19. Study context: Specimens from acute and convalescent COVID-19 originated in the United States, Italy and Spain. Sources were T cells, B-cell-depleted T cells, or PBMCs; the material itself was cDNA or gDNA.

The chain is built from TRBV5-5 and TRBJ2-7, with TRBD2 matching 12 bases. This receptor was identified in an older woman with acute or convalescent COVID-19. The specimen was peripheral blood. In nucleotides, the CDR3 is TGTGCCAGCAGCCGGACTAGCGGGGTTTCCTACGAGCAGTACTTC. This sequence encodes CASSRTSGVSYEQYF.